The 5 T cell receptor beta chains in this list originate from one sample, sequenced in a study of OX40 agonist ivuxolimab in advanced cancers. Produced via immunoSEQ multiplex PCR; TCRdb's table is partial and in-frame only. The sample carries 65,000 to 75,000 clones, more than 75% recorded once. The source material was CD4+ or CD8+ T cells sorted from blood, sampled in a trial of the OX40 agonist ivuxolimab. These receptor sequences come from an adult with an advanced solid tumor such as melanoma, head and neck, liver or kidney cancer.

The genes are TRBV5-4 and TRBJ2-3, with D unresolved. The V end was cut by 4 bases, the J end by 1 base, with 4 bases between. Looked up from germline, CDR1 is SGHNT and CDR2 is YYREEE (reference sequence). This CDR3 comprises 12 residues. The CDR3 coding sequence is TGTGCCAGCAGCACTCGCACAGATACGCAGTATTTT. Its protein product is CASSTRTDTQYF. Together with reference TRBV5-4 and TRBJ2-3, the CDR3 gives the full variable domain: ETGVTQSPTHLIKTRGQQVTLRCSSQSGHNTVSWYQQALGQGPQFIFQYYREEENGRGNFPPRFSGLQFPNYSSELNVNALELDDSALYLCASSTRTDTQYFGPGTRLTVL.

This clone came up once. The rearrangement joins TRBV6-6 to TRBJ1-5, with TRBD1 identical over 7 bases. The CDR3 loop spans 14 amino acids. Trimming removed 6 bases from V and 7 bases from J; junction bases left unmatched: 9. Germline V gene sequence: CDR1 MNHNY, CDR2 SVGAGI (reference sequence). In nucleotides, the CDR3 is TGTGCCAGCAGGGAATCCAGGGGGAGACAGCCCCAGCATTTT. Its protein is CASRESRGRQPQHF.

The sample holds a few counts of this clone. V gene TRBV18 combines with J gene TRBJ1-5, with 8 bases fitting TRBD1. This CDR3 has 15 residues. The germline V gene has CDR1 KGHSH and CDR2 LQKENI. Trimming cost V 6 bases and J 2 bases; bases outside gene matches: 6. CDR3 sequence reads: CASSPDRGGNQPQHF. The CDR3 coding sequence is TGTGCCAGCTCCCCCGACAGGGGAGGCAATCAGCCCCAGCATTTT.

The rearrangement uses TRBV18 and TRBJ1-1; D ambiguous. V was cut by 6 bases and J by 4 bases, with 12 bases left in between. Per germline, CDR1 KGHSH and CDR2 LQKENI. This CDR3 is built from 13 residues. CDR3 amino acids: CASSSTPRTEAFF. DNA for the CDR3: TGTGCCAGCTCGTCCACTCCTCGCACTGAAGCTTTCTTT.

The gene calls are TRBV19 and TRBJ2-6; 8 bases agree with TRBD1. This CDR3 is built from 15 residues. Unmatched junction bases numbered 6, after V lost 7 bases and J lost 4 bases. CDR1 is LNHDA and CDR2 is SQIVND in the germline V gene (reference sequence). The CDR3 region has the DNA TGTGCCAGTACCCGGCAGGGGGCCGGGGCCAACGTCCTGACTTTC. It yields the protein CASTRQGAGANVLTF.